These T cell receptor beta chains were read from a single sample in a study of read filtering for tumor transcriptome and immune sequencing. MiXCR, run by TCRdb on the reads, gives a single entry per CDR3 protein. The sample has roughly 69,000 distinct CDR3 sequences; approximately 15% are singletons. Material for sequencing was a population of CD138-negative cells sorted from bone marrow. These receptors were taken from a donor aged 40 or older with multiple myeloma. The CDR3 runs from the conserved cysteine through the conserved F or W. Each record gives: V gene, J gene, D gene, clone size, CDR3 protein, CDR3 DNA. A D gene is named only where the DNA matches it firmly. For some rows the clone size is stated as once, few or many, or as a class when expanded; others skip it.

V: TRBV7-3; J: TRBJ2-5; D: TRBD1; size: few; CDR3: CASSLAGTGEETQYF; DNA: TGTGCCAGCAGCTTAGCCGGGACAGGGGAAGAGACCCAGTACTTC
V: TRBV18; J: TRBJ1-2; D: NA; size: few; CDR3: CASSPQTDNYGYTF; DNA: TGTGCCAGCTCACCACAGACAGATAACTATGGCTACACCTTC
V: TRBV6-5; J: TRBJ1-5; D: NA; size: many; CDR3: CASSSTPAGGHQPQHF; DNA: TGTGCCAGCAGTTCAACCCCCGCGGGGGGACATCAGCCCCAGCATTTT
V: TRBV19; J: TRBJ1-2; D: NA; size: many; CDR3: CASSMRQNNYGYTF; DNA: TGTGCCAGTAGTATGCGGCAGAATAACTATGGCTACACCTTC
V: TRBV27; J: TRBJ2-1; D: TRBD2; size: many; CDR3: CASSQTSGSINEQFF; DNA: TGTGCCAGCAGCCAGACTAGCGGGAGTATCAATGAGCAGTTCTTC
V: TRBV12-3/TRBV12-4; J: TRBJ2-7; D: NA; size: many; CDR3: CASSLGLSGYEQYF; DNA: TGTGCCAGCAGTTTAGGTCTAAGCGGCTACGAGCAGTACTTC
V: TRBV4-2; J: TRBJ2-3; D: TRBD2; size: many; CDR3: CASSEGLALGTDTQYF; DNA: TGTGCCAGCAGCGAGGGACTAGCGTTAGGCACAGATACGCAGTATTTT
V: TRBV6-5; J: TRBJ1-6; D: NA; size: NA; CDR3: CASSYSISQWDSPLHF; DNA: TGTGCCAGCAGTTACTCGATCTCCCAATGGGATTCACCCCTCCACTTT
V: TRBV19; J: TRBJ2-7; D: NA; size: many; CDR3: CASSISAIWTYEQYF; DNA: TGTGCCAGTAGTATATCGGCCATTTGGACCTACGAGCAGTACTTC
V: TRBV7-4; J: TRBJ2-7; D: NA; size: NA; CDR3: CASSRKTGRPTYEQYF; DNA: TGTGCCAGCAGCCGAAAGACAGGCCGCCCTACCTACGAGCAGTACTTC
V: TRBV18; J: TRBJ2-5; D: NA; size: many; CDR3: CASSPPVGFEETQYF; DNA: TGTGCCAGCTCACCCCCCGTGGGGTTTGAAGAGACCCAGTACTTC
V: TRBV11-3; J: TRBJ2-3; D: TRBD2; size: many; CDR3: CASSKREGLDTQYF; DNA: TGTGCCAGCAGCAAACGGGAGGGGTTAGATACGCAGTATTTT
V: TRBV6-6; J: TRBJ2-7; D: TRBD1; size: few; CDR3: CATALDRGRHEQYF; DNA: TGTGCCACGGCCTTGGACAGGGGGCGACACGAGCAGTACTTC
V: TRBV4-2; J: TRBJ1-3; D: NA; size: NA; CDR3: CASSQDSVMTGSGNTIYF; DNA: TGTGCCAGCAGCCAAGATAGCGTTATGACAGGCTCTGGAAACACCATATATTTT
V: TRBV5-1; J: TRBJ2-1; D: TRBD1; size: many; CDR3: CASSLGQGLDEQFF; DNA: TGCGCCAGCAGCTTAGGACAGGGTCTCGATGAGCAGTTCTTC
V: TRBV7-9; J: TRBJ1-1; D: TRBD1; size: NA; CDR3: CASSLSTGGGMNTEAFF; DNA: TGTGCCAGCAGCTTATCAACAGGGGGGGGGATGAACACTGAAGCTTTCTTT
V: TRBV20-1; J: TRBJ2-1; D: TRBD1; size: many; CDR3: CSARWTGGYNEQFF; DNA: TGCAGTGCCCGCTGGACAGGGGGCTATAATGAGCAGTTCTTC
V: TRBV20-1; J: TRBJ2-2; D: TRBD2; size: many; CDR3: CSARSGLALNTGELFF; DNA: TGCAGTGCTAGATCCGGACTAGCGCTAAACACCGGGGAGCTGTTTTTT
V: TRBV7-8; J: TRBJ1-1; D: NA; size: many; CDR3: CASSPDTEAFF; DNA: TGTGCCAGCAGCCCCGACACTGAAGCTTTCTTT
V: TRBV28; J: TRBJ2-5; D: TRBD2; size: many; CDR3: CASRLAGRETQYF; DNA: TGTGCCAGCAGGCTAGCGGGAAGAGAGACCCAGTACTTC
V: TRBV29-1; J: TRBJ2-5; D: TRBD2; size: few; CDR3: CSRTSGTQETQYF; DNA: TGCAGCCGGACTAGCGGGACCCAAGAGACCCAGTACTTC
V: TRBV6-5; J: TRBJ2-7; D: TRBD1; size: many; CDR3: CASSLGQGTGEQYF; DNA: TGTGCCAGCAGTTTGGGACAGGGGACGGGCGAGCAGTACTTC
V: TRBV5-1; J: TRBJ2-1; D: TRBD2; size: many; CDR3: CASSFGGLAGAYNEQFF; DNA: TGCGCCAGCAGCTTTGGGGGGCTAGCGGGGGCCTACAATGAGCAGTTCTTC
V: TRBV28; J: TRBJ2-4; D: TRBD2; size: many; CDR3: CASSLGWGTSGGIQYF; DNA: TGTGCCAGCAGTCTCGGGTGGGGGACTAGCGGGGGCATTCAGTACTTC
V: TRBV28; J: TRBJ1-1; D: NA; size: NA; CDR3: CASRLTGKGEAFF; DNA: TGTGCCAGCAGACTAACAGGGAAGGGTGAAGCTTTCTTT
V: TRBV7-9; J: TRBJ2-1; D: NA; size: many; CDR3: CASSPQLVNEQFF; DNA: TGTGCCAGCAGCCCACAACTCGTCAATGAGCAGTTCTTC
V: TRBV10-3; J: TRBJ2-1; D: TRBD2; size: many; CDR3: CAIRDGTSGRSNEQFF; DNA: TGTGCCATCAGGGATGGGACTAGCGGGAGGAGTAATGAGCAGTTCTTC
V: TRBV28; J: TRBJ2-3; D: TRBD2; size: NA; CDR3: CASSLAGGPVADTQYF; DNA: TGTGCCAGCAGTTTAGCGGGAGGGCCTGTCGCAGATACGCAGTATTTT
V: TRBV9; J: TRBJ2-5; D: NA; size: many; CDR3: CASSVALDREGQETQYF; DNA: TGTGCCAGCAGCGTAGCCTTGGACAGGGAGGGACAAGAGACCCAGTACTTC
V: TRBV11-2; J: TRBJ2-2; D: NA; size: many; CDR3: CASSLWVDGGTGELFF; DNA: TGTGCCAGCAGCTTATGGGTCGACGGTGGAACCGGGGAGCTGTTTTTT
V: TRBV29-1; J: TRBJ2-7; D: TRBD2; size: many; CDR3: CSVPVTSDRAGEQYF; DNA: TGCAGCGTACCAGTGACTAGCGATCGAGCGGGTGAGCAGTACTTC
V: TRBV20-1; J: TRBJ1-4; D: TRBD1; size: many; CDR3: CSAPPDRLEEKLFF; DNA: TGCAGTGCACCCCCGGACAGGTTGGAGGAAAAACTGTTTTTT
V: TRBV29-1; J: TRBJ2-6; D: NA; size: many; CDR3: CSVELFSGANVLTF; DNA: TGCAGCGTTGAACTGTTCTCTGGGGCCAACGTCCTGACTTTC
V: TRBV20-1; J: TRBJ2-1; D: NA; size: many; CDR3: CSTQSPTPHWGDEQFF; DNA: TGCAGTACACAAAGTCCTACCCCTCATTGGGGGGATGAGCAGTTCTTC
V: TRBV6-6; J: TRBJ2-1; D: NA; size: NA; CDR3: CASSYGNNEQFF; DNA: TGTGCCAGCAGTTACGGGAACAATGAGCAGTTCTTC
V: TRBV20-1; J: TRBJ2-1; D: NA; size: many; CDR3: CSARRGPANEQFF; DNA: TGCAGTGCTAGAAGGGGACCCGCCAATGAGCAGTTCTTC
V: TRBV29-1; J: TRBJ2-1; D: TRBD1; size: many; CDR3: CSVEGRGLYNEQFF; DNA: TGCAGCGTTGAAGGCAGGGGGCTGTACAATGAGCAGTTCTTC
V: TRBV7-3; J: TRBJ1-1; D: TRBD1; size: NA; CDR3: CASSSVDRGSVRNTEAFF; DNA: TGTGCCAGCAGCTCGGTGGACAGGGGGAGTGTAAGGAACACTGAAGCTTTCTTT
V: TRBV20-1; J: TRBJ2-7; D: TRBD2; size: NA; CDR3: CSATKGSGGSEEYF; DNA: TGCAGTGCAACGAAGGGTAGCGGCGGGAGCGAGGAGTACTTC
V: TRBV28; J: TRBJ1-5; D: NA; size: NA; CDR3: CAGSLVRNQPQHF; DNA: TGTGCCGGCAGTTTAGTTCGCAATCAGCCCCAGCACTTT
V: TRBV20-1; J: TRBJ2-7; D: TRBD2; size: few; CDR3: CSAVPGTSGSYEQYF; DNA: TGCAGTGCTGTGCCCGGGACTAGCGGGAGCTACGAGCAGTACTTC